The 9 T cell receptor beta chains in this list originate from one sample, sequenced in a study of siplizumab effects on memory and regulatory T cells. Assay: immunoSEQ multiplex PCR; the TCRdb copy retains only in-frame clones and omits some. This table holds tens of thousands of clones, less than 98% found once. Sequencing was carried out using naive CD8+ T cells sorted from blood. The receptors originated from a human donor in good health.

The chain combines TRBV7-9 with TRBJ2-1, with D possibly matching TRBD2 (5 bases). Germline loops: CDR1 SEHNR, CDR2 FQNEAQ (reference sequence). Trimming took off 2 bases at V and 7 bases at J, with 9 bases between the two ends. This CDR3 region has 13 residues. CDR3 coding DNA: TGTGCCAGCAGCTTACCCGGGGAGAATGAGCAGTTCTTC. Translating it yields CASSLPGENEQFF.

This rearrangement joins TRBV9 to TRBJ2-3, with D possibly matching TRBD2 (6 bases). CDR1 and CDR2 (germline): SGDLS, YYNGEE. CDR3 size: 15 residues. Deletions cut 3 bases from V and 6 bases from J, with 17 bases between. CDR3 bases: TGTGCCAGCAGCGCCGTCGGAGCGGGTACGGATACGCAGTATTTT. Translation: CASSAVGAGTDTQYF.

The rearrangement joins TRBV6-1 to TRBJ1-1; tentatively, D is TRBD1 (6 bases). This CDR3 spans 14 amino acids. Germline V gene sequence: CDR1 MNHNS, CDR2 SASEGT. V was pared by 5 bases and J by 7 bases, with 17 bases between. CDR3 residues: CASSTGTIFGEAFF. Here the CDR3 DNA reads TGTGCCAGCAGTACCGGGACAATCTTTGGTGAAGCTTTCTTT.

V is TRBV5-4 and J is TRBJ2-1; D not certain. V dropped 0 bases and J dropped 5 bases, with 9 bases sitting between them. CDR1 and CDR2 from the germline V gene are SGHNT and YYREEE (reference sequence). This CDR3 has 14 amino acids. Here the CDR3 DNA reads TGTGCCAGCAGCTTGGGGCGGTCAAACAATGAGCAGTTCTTC. Residues: CASSLGRSNNEQFF. The complete variable domain, with remaining parts taken from reference TRBV5-4 and TRBJ2-1, reads ETGVTQSPTHLIKTRGQQVTLRCSSQSGHNTVSWYQQALGQGPQFIFQYYREEENGRGNFPPRFSGLQFPNYSSELNVNALELDDSALYLCASSLGRSNNEQFFGPGTRLTVL.

The CDR3 loop reads CASSFLDRGSRGYTF. Written as DNA, the CDR3 is TGCGCCAGCAGCTTCCTGGACAGGGGGAGTCGGGGCTACACCTTC. The chain uses TRBV5-1 and TRBJ1-2, with 10 positions matching TRBD1. Trimming at V came to 2 bases and at J to 8 bases, leaving 9 bases not matched to a gene. CDR3 length equals 15 residues. Per germline, CDR1 SGHRS and CDR2 YFSETQ. Full variable domain (rest looked up from reference TRBV5-1 and TRBJ1-2): KAGVTQTPRYLIKTRGQQVTLSCSPISGHRSVSWYQQTPGQGLQFLFEYFSETQRNKGNFPGRFSGRQFSNSRSEMNVSTLELGDSALYLCASSFLDRGSRGYTFGSGTRLTVV.

The V call is TRBV4-1, the J call TRBJ2-7, with TRBD2 as a possible D gene (6 bases). V gave up 2 bases and J gave up 1 base, with 12 bases separating them. Germline V gives CDR1 MGHRA, CDR2 YSYEKL. The CDR3 consists of 15 residues. The CDR3 reads CASSQTPGTSYEQYF. The DNA of the CDR3 is TGCGCCAGCAGCCAAACCCCAGGGACTTCCTACGAGCAGTACTTC.

The chain links TRBV7-3 to TRBJ1-2; the D gene is possibly TRBD1 (5 bases). Trimming removed 5 bases from V and 4 bases from J, with 17 bases in between. Germline-derived CDR1 and CDR2 are SGHTA and FQGTGA. The CDR3 sequence is 15 residues long. CDR3 bases: TGTGCCAGCAGCCCCGGGACCTCTGGGGGCTATGGCTACACCTTC. The encoded protein is CASSPGTSGGYGYTF.

V usage is TRBV11-3 and J usage is TRBJ2-3; D may match TRBD1 or TRBD2 (5 bases each). Trimming removed 4 bases from V and 2 bases from J, with 7 bases in between. The CDR3 runs 13 residues. Germline CDR1 and CDR2: SGHNT and YENEEA. DNA of the CDR3: TGTGCCAGCAGCTCAGGGACCACAGATACGCAGTATTTT. Translated: CASSSGTTDTQYF.

The chain employs TRBV14 and TRBJ1-2; maybe TRBD1 (5 bases). The V end was cut by 1 base, the J end by 5 bases, with 11 bases between. The CDR3 extends over 14 amino acids. The germline V gene has CDR1 SGHDN and CDR2 FVKESK. The CDR3 region is CASSQGHRSYGYTF. For the CDR3, the DNA is TGTGCCAGCAGCCAAGGTCACAGGAGTTATGGCTACACCTTC.